The present T cell receptor (beta chain) was sequenced within a study of T cells after yellow fever vaccination. Overall study: Fractions containing few cells were prepared with SMART-Seq v4 Ultra Low Input. Study results and caveats: Booster sampling recovered most clones from primary vaccination (96% CD4, over 75% CD8). The secondary T-cell response peaked on day 5, not day 15, but was weaker.

This clonotype showed up just a few times. Its antigen is not known. The study made its TCR cDNA through 5'RACE template switching. That step introduced a universal primer site along with UMIs. TCRdb re-called the 5' RACE reads through MiXCR, storing one row per CDR3 protein. This repertoire shows fewer than 150,000 distinct CDR3 sequences, more than 6% found once; its top ten account for approximately 0.78%. Germline values: CDR1 MNHEY, CDR2 SVGAGI. This CDR3 has 15 residues. Trimming cost V 6 bases and J 3 bases, with 17 bases left between them. The sequencing used CD4+ T cells sorted from PBMCs, collected 5 days after the yellow fever booster vaccination. This TCR was sampled from a man younger than 40 who received the YFV17D yellow fever vaccine. This sequence joins TRBV6-5 and TRBJ1-1; a weak D match, TRBD1 (6 bases). The CDR3: CASRQLSKGDTEAFF. The CDR3 DNA is TGTGCCAGCAGGCAGCTCAGTAAGGGGGACACTGAAGCTTTCTTT.